The 17 T cell receptor beta chains in this list originate from one sample, sequenced in a study of cytomegalovirus exposure and HLA in healthy donors. Amplification used 60 Vbeta primers and 13 Jbeta primers. Sequencing used immunoSEQ multiplex PCR; TCRdb keeps in-frame clones, though not all of them. The profile shows about 200,000 clones, roughly 85% of them singletons. What was sequenced was PBMCs. These receptors all come from a woman between 45 and 65 years old in good health and CMV-seronegative.

V and J are TRBV19 and TRBJ1-2, with D possibly being TRBD1 (6 bases). Germline V gene data show CDR1 as LNHDA and CDR2 as SQIVND (reference sequence). The CDR3 length is 18 residues. The V end was cut by 3 bases, the J end by 4 bases, with 24 bases between. The CDR3 sequence is CASSMEYSGGEKVYGYTF. CDR3 in DNA: TGTGCCAGTAGTATGGAATATTCGGGGGGCGAAAAGGTCTATGGCTACACCTTC.

The chain carries TRBV9 and TRBJ2-3; D unclear. V was trimmed by 0 bases and J by 4 bases, leaving 6 bases between them. The CDR3 loop spans 13 amino acids. In germline, CDR1 is SGDLS, CDR2 YYNGEE. The DNA for the CDR3 is TGTGCCAGCAGCGTAGGGCCTCCAGATACGCAGTATTTT. Amino acids: CASSVGPPDTQYF.

The rearrangement uses TRBV6-5 and TRBJ2-2, with D perhaps matching TRBD2 (7 bases). The V gene's germline CDR1 is MNHEY and CDR2 SVGAGI. The CDR3 runs 13 residues. V was cut by 7 bases and J by 6 bases, with 12 bases left in between. The CDR3 region is CASTGGEAGELFF. The CDR3, as DNA: TGTGCCAGCACGGGGGGCGAAGCCGGGGAGCTGTTTTTT.

This chain connects TRBV6-5 to TRBJ2-1, with D possibly being TRBD1 (6 bases). CDR1 is MNHEY, CDR2 SVGAGI, per germline. V was pared by 6 bases and J by 3 bases, with 15 bases between. The CDR3 runs 15 residues. Here the CDR3 reads CASSLGGRVYNEQFF. The CDR3 nucleotides are TGTGCCAGCAGCTTAGGGGGACGGGTCTACAATGAGCAGTTCTTC.

The rearrangement links TRBV11-2 to TRBJ2-2; possibly TRBD2 for D (6 bases). V dropped 2 bases and J dropped 7 bases, with 17 bases sitting between them. CDR3 length: 16 residues. Germline values: CDR1 SGHAT, CDR2 FQNNGV. This CDR3 reads CASSLRGLAKGGELFF. CDR3 in DNA: TGTGCCAGCAGCTTAAGAGGTCTAGCGAAGGGCGGGGAGCTGTTTTTT.

Here the CDR3 reads CASSNPLAGRQETQYF. CDR3 in DNA: TGCGCCAGCAGCAACCCGTTAGCGGGTCGACAAGAGACCCAGTACTTC. The chain has TRBV5-1 and TRBJ2-5, with 7 bases lining up with TRBD2. The CDR3 length is 16 residues. From germline, CDR1 is SGHRS and CDR2 YFSETQ. V was clipped by 4 bases and J by 2 bases; unmatched bases: 11.

The gene calls are TRBV5-1 and TRBJ1-2, with TRBD1 matching over 8 bases. CDR1 and CDR2 from the germline V gene are SGHRS and YFSETQ. V was clipped by 7 bases and J by 3 bases; unmatched bases: 5. The CDR3 consists of 13 residues. The CDR3 DNA reads TGCGCCAGCTCGACGGACAGGGACTATGGCTACACCTTC. It specifies CASSTDRDYGYTF.

V gene TRBV10-3 combines with J gene TRBJ2-7, with D maybe TRBD2 (7 bases). Per germline, CDR1 ENHRY and CDR2 SYGVKD. This CDR3 has 20 amino acids. The germline V and J ends were trimmed by 4 bases and 2 bases, with 30 bases remaining between them. This chain's CDR3 is CAISAPRGRLAAISAYEQYF. CDR3 DNA: TGTGCCATCAGTGCCCCCCGGGGGCGGCTAGCGGCCATCTCAGCCTACGAGCAGTACTTC.

In this sample, this clone turned up a few times. The chain employs TRBV5-5 and TRBJ1-2, with TRBD1 identical over 11 bases. This CDR3 spans 14 amino acids. CDR1 SGHKS and CDR2 YYEKEE come from the germline V gene (reference sequence). V lost 5 bases and J lost 7; bases outside the gene matches: 7. The CDR3 coding sequence is TGTGCCAGCAGTTCTCGGACAGGGGGCGGTGGCTACACCTTC. Its translation is CASSSRTGGGGYTF.

This clone was seen a few times. The rearrangement links TRBV5-8 to TRBJ2-5; D might be TRBD1 (5 bases). The CDR3 covers 14 residues. Germline V gene lookup returns CDR1 SGHTS and CDR2 YDEGEE. V dropped 3 bases and J dropped 5 bases, with 14 bases sitting between them. As DNA, the CDR3 is TGTGCCAGCAGCTCCCCAGGGCACAGGGAGACCCAGTACTTC. It is translated as CASSSPGHRETQYF.

The chain carries TRBV28 and TRBJ1-5; 7 bases agree with TRBD1. V lost 6 bases to trimming and J lost 4 bases; unmatched junction nucleotides: 9. Germline V gene sequence: CDR1 MDHEN, CDR2 SYDVKM. The CDR3 spans 15 residues. The CDR3 is CASSGGGGGNQPQHF. The CDR3 nucleotides are TGTGCCAGCAGCGGAGGAGGGGGCGGGAATCAGCCCCAGCATTTT.

The rearrangement joins TRBV2 to TRBJ2-7; 8 bases are shared with TRBD2. J lost 3 bases, V lost 6 bases, and 10 bases had no gene match. Germline V gene sequence: CDR1 SNHLY, CDR2 FYNNEI. The CDR3 runs 15 residues. CDR3 nucleotide sequence: TGTGCCAGCAGAAACCCGGGACTAGAGCACTACGAGCAGTACTTC. Protein product: CASRNPGLEHYEQYF. Looking up the rest from reference TRBV2 and TRBJ2-7 gives the full variable domain: EPEVTQTPSHQVTQMGQEVILRCVPISNHLYFYWYRQILGQKVEFLVSFYNNEISEKSEIFDDQFSVERPDGSNFTLKIRSTKLEDSAMYFCASRNPGLEHYEQYFGPGTRLTVT.

This clone showed up just once. This chain uses TRBV10-2 with TRBJ2-7; possibly TRBD1 for D (6 bases). Between the trimmed V and J ends, which lost 3 bases and 5 bases, there was a span of 8 bases. CDR1 and CDR2 from the germline V gene are WSHSY and SAAADI. This CDR3 contains 12 residues. The CDR3, as DNA: TGCGCCAGCAGTGAACAGGGTGACGAGCAGTACTTC. This translates into CASSEQGDEQYF.

This clone came up once. The chain joins TRBV4-2 to TRBJ2-3; no reliable D call. Germline CDR1 and CDR2: LGHNA and YNFKEQ. V shed 3 bases and J shed 3 bases, with 13 bases lying between them. This CDR3 is built from 15 residues. The CDR3 is CASSQTPVRTDTQYF. The CDR3 DNA reads as TGTGCCAGCAGCCAGACTCCGGTTCGAACAGATACGCAGTATTTT.

About this clone itself: This same CDR3 is encoded by further DNA sequences in the sample. CDR3 nucleotides: TGTGCCAGCAGTGAAGGACAGGGCTCCTACGAGCAGTACTTC. It codes for CASSEGQGSYEQYF. The J gene is TRBJ2-7, the V gene TRBV6-1, with 7 bases identical to TRBD1. The V segment lost 1 base and the J segment 0 bases; nucleotides outside the gene matches: 0. The CDR3 is made up of 14 amino acids. The germline CDR1 and CDR2 sequences are MNHNS and SASEGT.

The genes are TRBV18 and TRBJ2-1; 10 bases are a match to TRBD1. With 3 bases clipped from V and 8 bases from J, the junction kept 13 bases outside the gene matches. The CDR3 contains 17 residues. The germline V gene has CDR1 KGHSH and CDR2 LQKENI. In DNA, the CDR3 is TGTGCCAGCTCACCCTTTGCCGGGACAGGGGAGGAAGATGAGCAGTTCTTC. This codes for CASSPFAGTGEEDEQFF.

V and J are TRBV14 and TRBJ2-7; 7 bases align to TRBD2. Looked up from germline, CDR1 is SGHDN and CDR2 is FVKESK. This CDR3 contains 15 residues. J was trimmed by 2 bases and V by 4 bases; bases with no gene match: 8. The CDR3 sequence is CASSRQAGVTYEQYF. DNA for the CDR3: TGTGCCAGCAGCCGCCAGGCGGGGGTGACCTACGAGCAGTACTTC.